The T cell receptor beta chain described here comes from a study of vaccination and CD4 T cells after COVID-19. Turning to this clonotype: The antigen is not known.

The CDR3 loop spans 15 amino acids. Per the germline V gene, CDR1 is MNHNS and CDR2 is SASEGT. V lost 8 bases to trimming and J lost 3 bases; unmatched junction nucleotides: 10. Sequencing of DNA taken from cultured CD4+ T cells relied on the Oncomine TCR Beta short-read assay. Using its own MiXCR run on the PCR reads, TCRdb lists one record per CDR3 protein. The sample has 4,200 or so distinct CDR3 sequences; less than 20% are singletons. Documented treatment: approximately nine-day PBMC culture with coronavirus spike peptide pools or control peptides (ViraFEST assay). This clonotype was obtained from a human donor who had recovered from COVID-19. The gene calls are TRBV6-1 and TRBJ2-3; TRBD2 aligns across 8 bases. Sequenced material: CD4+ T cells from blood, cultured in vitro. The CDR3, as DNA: TGTGCCAGCGGGAGGGAGGCGGGGGGTACAGATACGCAGTATTTT. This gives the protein CASGREAGGTDTQYF.